This T cell receptor beta chain stems from a study of T cell changes during pregnancy in multiple sclerosis. Assay: immunoSEQ multiplex PCR; the TCRdb copy retains only in-frame clones and omits some. The table has around 92,000 clones, about 94% seen once. Trimming took 2 bases from V and 5 from J; bases not matched to a gene: 3. The CDR3 is made up of 13 amino acids. Germline loops: CDR1 SGHRS, CDR2 YFSETQ. This sequence joins TRBV5-1 and TRBJ1-1, with 7 bases identical to TRBD1. The material sequenced was peripheral blood, taken in the third trimester of pregnancy. The sequence was obtained from a female donor with multiple sclerosis, enrolled in a pregnancy study. CDR3 nucleotide sequence: TGCGCCAGCAGCTTAACCAGGGGGACTGAAGCTTTCTTT. It yields the protein CASSLTRGTEAFF.